One T cell receptor (beta chain) is described in this entry. Its cognate antigen is unknown. Germline-derived CDR1 and CDR2 are MNHEY and SVGEGT. The CDR3 loop spans 13 amino acids. V was clipped by 5 bases and J by 7 bases, with 15 bases between them. This specimen comes from a study of T cell responses to AZD1222 COVID-19 vaccine. Method: immunoSEQ multiplex PCR; TCRdb's copy keeps in-frame clones and lacks some. The sample consists of more than 95,000 clones, about 93% of them appearing once. Study-wide results and limits: Samples come after the peak T cell response, not at day 14. Dominant at 160-218 and 743-854, vaccine-associated CD4 TCRs also spanned spike. Seropositivity was recorded at baseline in only 6 or 7 AZD1222 recipients.

The specimen was peripheral blood, collected on day 0 of AZD1222 vaccination. The chain combines TRBV6-2 or TRBV6-3 with TRBJ2-7; D may be TRBD1 or TRBD2 (5 bases each). The TCR originated in an adult in good health. CDR3 residues: CASSGGTAWEQYF. The CDR3 bases are TGTGCCAGCAGTGGTGGGACGGCTTGGGAGCAGTACTTC.